This T cell receptor beta chain stems from a study of PD-1 blockade in classical Hodgkin lymphoma. Deletions cut 7 bases from V and 7 bases from J, with 17 bases between. CDR3 length equals 14 residues. Germline loops: CDR1 MNHEY, CDR2 SVGAGI. Every one of the patients relapsed after autologous stem cell transplantation (brentuximab vedotin exposure was variable). Study-level findings and limits: Reported findings placed baseline TCR diversity lower in newly diagnosed patients (compared with healthy donors).

The data were produced by immunoSEQ multiplex PCR, yet TCRdb's version contains in-frame clones alone and is incomplete. The sample has just under 100,000 clones, over 80% seen once; the top ten hold roughly an eighth. With regard to this clone: Its antigen is not known.

The origin of this receptor is a human donor with classical Hodgkin lymphoma. The sequencing used peripheral blood mononuclear cells (PBMCs), collected at baseline. This chain connects TRBV6-5 to TRBJ2-4; D is unclear. The CDR3 DNA follows: TGTGCCAGCACCTACGGGCCGCCGCCCAACATTCAGTACTTC. This codes for CASTYGPPPNIQYF.